The text below deals with one T cell receptor beta chain. Its antigen is unknown. Per-base quality was not reported, and no clone a single base away is much larger than it. This record comes from a study of T-cell memory formation after mild COVID-19 (dated by TCRdb to the early 2020s). Looking at the study overall: Most TCR sequence clusters were specific to one of the two donors. Longitudinal TCRalpha and TCRbeta repertoire sequencing tracked T-cell clones expanding and contracting after mild COVID-19 in two donors. Two young, previously healthy adult volunteers, one female and one male, were included in the cohort. General study outcomes and caveats: From day 15 to 85, contracting clones showed balanced CD4/CD8 phenotypes, whereas a second wave of clones that expanded from day 15 to 37 leaned towards CD4+. Some responding clones were detected in pre-infection memory, suggesting pre-existing cross-reactive memory T cells joined the SARS-CoV-2 response. Contracting CD4+ clones appeared mostly in the CM and EM memory subsets, whereas CD8+ clones were enriched in EMRA. The study included only a couple of mild cases, and larger cohorts that include severe cases with pre-infection samples were judged to be necessary. SARS-CoV-2 specificity of the second-wave clones peaking on day 37 was not confirmed.

Reading from cysteine to phenylalanine, the CDR3 counts 16 amino acids. Of all the DNA, just the CDR3 is kept, 48 bases in frame from base 1. As encoded in the germline V gene, CDR1 is SGDLS while CDR2 is YYNGEE. At the junction V is shortened by 0 bases and J by 6 bases, with 18 bases in between. Ficoll-Paque density gradient centrifugation was used to isolate PBMCs. Sequenced using an Illumina NovaSeq 6000. cDNA libraries for TCRalpha and TCRbeta were prepared by 5'RACE using constant-segment primers, with sample barcodes and unique molecular identifiers added. RNA was extracted from every sample with Trizol reagent. Libraries were amplified in two PCR steps, with a second sample barcode and Illumina TruSeq adapters added in the second step. Sequencing of the libraries was done on an Illumina NovaSeq, producing 2 x 150 bp paired-end reads. The authors' analysis ran thus. Reads were demultiplexed and collapsed into UMI-guided consensus sequences with migec v1.2.7. Using mixcr v2.1.11, UMI consensuses were aligned to TRA and TRB V and J templates and then assembled into clonotypes. A clonotype was counted as expanded or contracted only if both edgeR and NoisET called the change significant, with noise models trained on biological replicates. For edgeR calls, the cutoffs were a false discovery rate-adjusted p below 0.01 and a log2 fold-change threshold of 1. PCA with hierarchical clustering of max-normalized trajectories of the 1000 most abundant clonotypes was used as exploratory dynamics analysis. Each responding clone was given a CD4 or CD8 phenotype based on the CD4+ and CD8+ repertoires, which had been sequenced separately. TCRdb reprocessing: public reads trimmed at Q25 with fastp, clones called with MiXCR, in-frame beta chains kept. All rows with the same CDR3 protein become a single entry with the most common DNA and genes. The V and J calls here are based on TCRdb, not the publication. For this sample there are roughly 150,000 distinct CDR3 sequences; roughly 24% appear just once. Around 22% of the sample rests with the top ten.

The receptor chain draws on TRBV9 and TRBJ1-2; the D gene is perhaps TRBD1, from 6 matching bases. Source material: PBMCs or a T cell subset sorted from them (not recorded which). The TCR comes from an adult woman who had mild COVID-19 (a few samples of this study predate the infection). The sample titles of this study are shuffled in the database, so cell type and time point are left out; the donor was told from shared clones. The CDR3 sequence is CASSVESGLGGDGYTF. The DNA is TGTGCCAGCAGCGTAGAGTCGGGGTTGGGGGGCGATGGCTACACCTTC.